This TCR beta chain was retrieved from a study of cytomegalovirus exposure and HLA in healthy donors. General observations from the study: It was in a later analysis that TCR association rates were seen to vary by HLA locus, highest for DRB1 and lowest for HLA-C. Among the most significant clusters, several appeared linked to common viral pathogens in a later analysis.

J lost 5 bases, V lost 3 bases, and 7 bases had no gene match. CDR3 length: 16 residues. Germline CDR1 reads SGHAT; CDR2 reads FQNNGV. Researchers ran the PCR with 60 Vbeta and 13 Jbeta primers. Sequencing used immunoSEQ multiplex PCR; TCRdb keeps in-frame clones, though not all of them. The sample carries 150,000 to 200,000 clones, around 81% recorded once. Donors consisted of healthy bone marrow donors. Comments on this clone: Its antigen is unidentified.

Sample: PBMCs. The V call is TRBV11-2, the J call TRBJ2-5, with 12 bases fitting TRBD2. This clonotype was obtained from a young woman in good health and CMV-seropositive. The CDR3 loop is CASSFDRTSGEETQYF. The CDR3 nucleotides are TGTGCCAGCAGCTTCGACCGGACTAGCGGGGAGGAGACCCAGTACTTC.